This T cell receptor (beta chain) was obtained from a study of monozygotic twins with inflammatory bowel disease (dated by TCRdb to the late 2010s). A note on the overall study: A total of some 30 monozygotic twin pairs were included in the full study, comprising nine German pairs (four IBD-concordant, five IBD-discordant) and 19 IBD-discordant Danish pairs. Disease-associated traits were sought mainly through comparisons between IBD patients and their genetically identical healthy co-twins within discordant pairs. Each individual had, on average, about 151 000 unique TCRalpha sequences and 181 000 unique TCRbeta sequences available for analysis. General study outcomes and caveats: Repertoire similarity did not differ between concordant and discordant twins, which could be due to limited statistical power. Differing immunosuppressive treatments among patients may have added background noise and inter-individual variability to the repertoires. No single strong signal or clonotype linked to IBD turned up in the results, so the idea that one exists was not supported. Measured by the inverse Simpson index, TCRbeta repertoire diversity was lower in IBD patients than in their healthy co-twins. The analysis was unable to tell different T cell subtypes apart. Fewer clonotypes were shared with other individuals by IBD patients than by healthy twins, most markedly in patients showing signs of disease activity.

The library was prepared using 5' RACE. The input for every TCR library was roughly 3,200 ng of total RNA. cDNA was synthesized with SMARTScribe reverse transcriptase in eight separate reactions per sample. During cDNA synthesis, unique molecular identifiers containing a 6-nucleotide sample barcode were introduced by template switching. TCRalpha and TCRbeta cDNA was amplified in two nested PCRs of about 17 and 10 cycles, and bead purification was carried out after each PCR. Before amplification, the cDNA was both treated with uracil DNA-glycosylase and purified with the QIAquick PCR purification kit. The second PCR added Illumina TruSeq-compatible adapters along with sample-specific barcodes. Library quality and concentration were checked on TapeStation and Qubit, and libraries were pooled at around 4.9 ng each. Sequencing of the pooled libraries was done on an Illumina HiSeq2500 single-index Rapid Run using custom sequencing primers and 2 x 100 bp reads. The original pipeline was this. MiGEC version 1.2.6 was used for UMI-based consensus assembly to correct PCR and sequencing errors. V(D)J alignment, clonotype assembly and CDR3 extraction were performed with MiXCR version 2.1.1. Normalisation of gene usage, clonotype sharing and MAIT/NKT TCR abundance was achieved by analysing the top 1000, 10 000 and 20 000 clonotypes per sample. After downsampling to 27 000 UMIs, diversity was calculated as the inverse Simpson index using the vegan R package. Paired Mann-Whitney U tests on discordant twin pairs were used, with Benjamini-Hochberg multiple-testing correction. Reads reprocessed by TCRdb are summarized as one entry per CDR3 protein sequence, and DNA is absent. The authors' filters were not applied to this entry. The sample's table lists a count of some 99,000 distinct CDR3 sequences. The ten most abundant clones make up around an eighth of the sample.

CDR1 and CDR2 are read off the germline V gene as MGHDK and SYGVNS. The CDR3 runs 14 amino acids, cysteine and phenylalanine included. The protein alone is recorded here. A roughly 2.6 ml peripheral blood sample was drawn into PAXgene tubes per donor and stored at -80°C. Without any T cell sorting, total RNA was extracted from whole blood using the PAXgene blood miRNA kit on an automated QIAcube. Deep TCRalpha and TCRbeta repertoire profiling with unique molecular barcoding was performed on peripheral blood of monozygotic twin pairs concordant or discordant for inflammatory bowel disease. Smoking habits were recorded for all twin pairs, and each individual was classified as a current, former or never smoker. As for this clonotype: Its antigen remains unidentified.

Specimen: blood. The clonotype was recovered from a human donor with ulcerative colitis or Crohn's disease, or a healthy co-twin of an affected twin (not recorded which). The sequence links TRBV25-1 to TRBJ1-2; TCRdb's D gene call, TRBD1, goes unchecked for lack of DNA. CDR3 reads: CASSEGDRDYGYTF.